The 5 T cell receptor beta chains below come from one sample, sequenced in a study of blood T cell repertoires in COVID-19. TCRdb's copy holds only in-frame clones and misses some; the assay was immunoSEQ multiplex PCR. The table shows approximately 93,000 clones, with roughly 85% occurring only once. The sequencing input was peripheral blood. Receptors originate from a man aged 45-65 years with active or convalescent COVID-19.

The J gene is TRBJ2-7, the V gene TRBV10-1, with 9 bases aligning to TRBD2. CDR1 is WNHNN, CDR2 SYGVQD, per germline (reference sequence). The CDR3 is 13 amino acids. Trimming at V came to 4 bases and at J to 7 bases, leaving 5 bases not matched to a gene. CDR3 DNA: TGCGCCAGCAGTGGCGGGGGGGCGCGAGAGCAGTACTTC. Translating it yields CASSGGGAREQYF.

The genes are TRBV9 and TRBJ1-6; D is unresolved. The V end lost 0 bases, the J end lost 5 bases, and 12 bases lay between the germline ends. Germline V gene lookup returns CDR1 SGDLS and CDR2 YYNGEE. This CDR3 contains 16 residues. DNA for the CDR3: TGTGCCAGCAGCGTAGACGACACCAGGAATAATTCACCCCTCCACTTT. Translation: CASSVDDTRNNSPLHF.

This sequence joins TRBV28 and TRBJ2-1, with a weak D call TRBD1 (7 bases). The CDR3 runs to 17 residues. Trimming took off 9 bases at V and 4 bases at J, with 25 bases between the two ends. CDR1 is MDHEN, CDR2 SYDVKM, per germline. The DNA of the CDR3 is TGTGCCAGTCCATGTAGTTCTGTCCCAGGGGGGTACAATGAGCAGTTCTTC. It translates to CASPCSSVPGGYNEQFF.

The chain employs TRBV19 and TRBJ1-1; D perhaps matches TRBD1 (6 bases). CDR1 and CDR2 from the germline V gene are LNHDA and SQIVND (reference sequence). CDR3 length equals 15 residues. V shed 4 bases and J shed 8 bases, with 20 bases lying between them. The CDR3 is CASSTQPVWGREAFF. In nucleotides, the CDR3 is TGTGCCAGTAGTACCCAACCCGTCTGGGGGCGCGAAGCTTTCTTT.

The chain carries TRBV5-5 and TRBJ2-3; 16 nucleotides line up with TRBD2. Germline V gene sequence: CDR1 SGHKS, CDR2 YYEKEE (reference sequence). V was clipped by 4 bases and J by 4 bases; unmatched bases: 3. The CDR3 length is 16 residues. CDR3 in DNA: TGTGCCAGCAGCCCGGGACTAGCGGGGGGGTCAGATACGCAGTATTTT. This encodes CASSPGLAGGSDTQYF.